This T cell receptor beta chain originates from a study of shared clonotypes between healthy human individuals (dated by TCRdb to about 2020). Background on the whole study: The cohort included a few men and a couple of women between 18 and 49 years of age. For each donor, CD4 naive and CD4 memory were each run on three plates, CD8 naive on two plates, and CD8 memory on one plate. Blood TCR repertoires of about five healthy adults were deeply sequenced to estimate repertoire size and the extent of clonotype sharing between individuals. Different laboratories and diverse techniques were used to prepare libraries and sequence TCR repertoires, to increase sequencing depth and limit assay-specific biases. Leukapheresis yielded between about 0.85 and 9.5 billion PBMCs per donor. Broader findings and caveats from the paper: The genetic and exposure-history diversity represented was limited by the small number of donors. Sharing across a handful of donors was observed for roughly 5% of naive CD4, around 3.5% of naive CD8, over 2% of memory CD4, and around 0.42% of memory CD8 clonotypes. Estimated clonotype richness was generally larger for naive than for memory subsets. Based on pairwise subsampling, the degree of clonotype sharing among donors was expected to be affected by sequencing depth. Sampling was restricted to blood, and TCR repertoires in tissues likely differ from the TCR repertoires found in blood. Incomplete sequencing was indicated by rarefaction of sorted-subset datasets, despite the large sequencing depth. Clonotypes shared by all four sorted-subset donors showed higher generation probabilities than non-shared clonotypes.

The CDR3 goes from the cysteine to the phenylalanine over 16 residues. Only the CDR3 DNA is retained, 48 bases long and in frame from the first base. Ends trimmed: V by 3 bases, J by 7 bases; bases unmatched to a gene: 5. According to the germline V gene, CDR1 reads KGHSH and CDR2 reads LQKENI. Comment on this clone: Its antigen is not yet known. Base-call qualities are not available, and no considerably larger clone is one nucleotide away.

Healthy HIV-negative adults with no recently reported acute infections or vaccinations were included as donors. Every donor was a Caucasian adult residing in Nashville, Tennessee, USA. Magnetic negative selection was used to enrich CD4+ T cells, after which naive cells were positively selected on CD45RA and the negative fraction became the memory subset. Blood was collected by leukapheresis, and PBMCs were isolated by Ficoll-Histopaque density gradient centrifugation and then cryopreserved in liquid nitrogen vapor phase. Purity and quantity of every magnetically sorted T cell population were checked by analytical flow cytometry. Genomic DNA was isolated from each sorted fraction and quantified by UV absorbance on a Nanodrop 2000c. TCR CDR3 regions were amplified from genomic DNA by multiplex PCR using the deep immunoSEQ assay. Extracted genomic DNA from each cell subset was spread evenly across all wells of several immunoSEQ 96-well plates, with each plate serving as a replicate. For sorted subsets, 200 to 250 ng genomic DNA, equal to tens of thousands of T cell genomes, was loaded into each replicate PCR. Purified libraries were measured with a Qubit 3.0 fluorometer, size-checked on a Bioanalyzer 2100, and measured again with the KAPA Library Quantification kit. A separate single-read 150-cycle Illumina NextSeq 550 flow cell was used to sequence each immunoSEQ 96-well plate. The paper's processing steps were these. Because only junctional sequences without quality scores were contained in the immunoSEQ output, filtering matching that applied to full-length reads could not be performed. Sequences were annotated with PyIR, a Python wrapper for IgBLAST v1.9, and V/J genes and CDR3 were assigned using IMGT germline references. Any read was removed if the V/J assignment was weak (E-value above 1e-6), the CDR3 was missing, or the read contained stop codons, out-of-frame junctions, or ambiguous translated residues. V3J clonotypes were defined as sequences sharing the same inferred V gene, J gene, and CDR3 amino acid sequence. Percentage overlap between repertoires was computed as shared unique clonotypes divided by the size of the smaller repertoire. Richness of each repertoire was evaluated using RTK rarefaction, the Chao1 estimator, and Recon v2.1 estimates of unobserved clonotypes. For all TCRbeta clonotypes obtained by the gDNA method from a handful of donors, generation probabilities were computed with OLGA. In its TCRdb copy, this immuneACCESS table keeps in-frame sequences only and misses some clones. Where compared with another copy, unresolved V genes explain less than half of these, and the others have no known cause. From that table come the V and J calls and clone size; the DNA was used to work out D and trimming. This sample gives roughly 520,000 clones in total; approximately 95% of them show up just once. About 0.06% of the sample goes to the ten largest clones.

The sequence was collected from a woman in her twenties or thirties in good health. Input material: naive CD4+ T cells sorted from blood. According to the study, the label for this sample's cell subset or site signals: CD45RA+ positively selected. The chain couples TRBV18 to TRBJ2-2, with 13 bases aligning to TRBD2. Here the CDR3 is given as CASSPRGLAGVGELFF. The sequence in DNA is TGTGCCAGCTCACCCCGTGGACTAGCGGGAGTCGGGGAGCTGTTTTTT. Outside the CDR3, residues come from the reference TRBV18 and TRBJ2-2 proteins, so the full variable domain is: NAGVMQNPRHLVRRRGQEARLRCSPMKGHSHVYWYRQLPEEGLKFMVYLQKENIIDESGMPKERFSAEFPKEGPSILRIQQVVRGDSAAYFCASSPRGLAGVGELFFGEGSRLTVL.